A selection of T cell receptor beta chains follows, all from one sample in a study of cytomegalovirus exposure and HLA in healthy donors. Clones were sequenced by immunoSEQ multiplex PCR, and TCRdb holds only the in-frame ones, with some missing. This table has under 200,000 clones, roughly 85% appearing once. Source material: PBMCs. The origin of the receptors is a man aged 18 to 30 in good health and CMV-seropositive. The CDR3 runs from the conserved cysteine through the conserved F or W. D genes are given only for firm matches. Clone size is stated in some rows and not others, as once, few, many or a class when expanded.

V gene | clone size | D gene | CDR3 protein
TRBV19 | NA | NA | CASSISRAKGEAFF
TRBV7-2 | NA | NA | CASSLAAGTSTDTQYF
TRBV27 | NA | TRBD1 | CASSHRDRVNSPLHF
TRBV5-4 | NA | NA | CASSLVAGALQETQYF
TRBV5-8 | NA | TRBD2 | CASSLLAGGPRDTQYF
TRBV7-9 | once | NA | CASSLVQQETQYF
TRBV2 | NA | NA | CASSEAPGYEQYF
TRBV30 | NA | TRBD1 | CAWSSGTGTYEQYF
TRBV5-1 | NA | NA | CASSSIALSEQYF
TRBV6-7 | NA | TRBD1 | CAGPGNRGLYEQYF
TRBV2 | NA | NA | CASSEVRRVYGYTF
TRBV30 | NA | TRBD1 | CAWGQGIAETQYF
TRBV5-3 | NA | TRBD1 | CARSLRTGNNSPLHF
TRBV6-1 | NA | NA | CASSLAGSYEQYF
TRBV7-2 | NA | NA | CASSSTVEAFF
TRBV7-6 | once | TRBD1 | CASSLVAGQGKETQYF
TRBV2 | once | NA | CASHDSSYEQYF
TRBV18 | NA | TRBD2 | CASSAGLRETQYF
TRBV6-5 | NA | NA | CASSYFRGGTSPLHF
TRBV6-5 | NA | NA | CASLPPGFSYEQYF
TRBV5-1 | NA | NA | CASSWRGGTEAFF
TRBV5-1 | NA | NA | CASSYGGPGSYEQYF
TRBV5-1 | NA | TRBD1 | CASSLVAGGMGEQYF
TRBV5-8 | NA | TRBD1 | CASSPTGVRDTIYF
TRBV2 | NA | TRBD2 | CASSEASGGPLKQFF
TRBV10-3 | NA | TRBD1 | CAIKVTGSSYEQYF
TRBV30 | NA | NA | CAWTGQRPGWWSEAFF
TRBV4-1 | NA | NA | CASSQDWEDLLTGGYTF
TRBV5-4 | NA | TRBD1 | CASSSGQGNNSPLHF
TRBV13 | NA | NA | CASSPPQGLYTEAFF
TRBV11-2 | NA | NA | CASSRQGGADTQYF
TRBV10-2 | NA | TRBD2 | CASRGLAYEQYF
TRBV29-1 | NA | TRBD1 | CSVQGDNYGYTF
TRBV7-6 | NA | TRBD2 | CASSLMASGGNTGELFF
TRBV27 | NA | TRBD1 | CASSSDRIYGYTF
TRBV7-2 | once | TRBD2 | CASRARLAGNAYEQYF
TRBV5-1 | NA | NA | CASSLVAGESSYNSPLHF
TRBV7-2 | NA | NA | CASSLSTPNWGRETQYF
TRBV5-1 | NA | NA | CASSFPGVEQYF
TRBV6-6 | NA | TRBD1 | CASIPGQGVTGELFF
TRBV27 | once | NA | CASSHQGRDQPQHF
TRBV5-6 | NA | TRBD1 | CASSFVPGQGSKETQYF
TRBV9 | NA | NA | CASSVGNRPLGYTF
TRBV7-9 | NA | NA | CSSSLVGGWAEAFF
TRBV19 | NA | NA | CASSIPGWGRRNTGELFF
TRBV27 | NA | NA | CATKVGAGYNEQFF
TRBV6-6 | once | NA | CASSFSAGTTDTQYF
TRBV29-1 | NA | NA | CSVFAGELFF